This T cell receptor beta chain is drawn from a study of blood T cell repertoires in COVID-19. Study at large: Samples of COVID-19 (acute and convalescent) were obtained from the United States, Italy and Spain.

TCRdb's copy holds only in-frame clones and misses some; the assay was immunoSEQ multiplex PCR. This table holds a few hundred thousand clones, 75% to 90% found once. This clone was picked up one time. J gave up 3 bases and V 7 bases, and 6 bases lay outside the gene matches. The V gene's germline CDR1 is SEHNR and CDR2 FQNEAQ (reference sequence). The CDR3 is 13 amino acids. Sequenced material: peripheral blood. This sequence originates from a woman in her late teens or twenties with acute or convalescent COVID-19. The chain has TRBV7-9 and TRBJ2-7; 7 bases line up with TRBD1. The CDR3 DNA is TGTGCCAGCACCACAGGGACAGTCTACGAGCAGTACTTC. This translates into CASTTGTVYEQYF.